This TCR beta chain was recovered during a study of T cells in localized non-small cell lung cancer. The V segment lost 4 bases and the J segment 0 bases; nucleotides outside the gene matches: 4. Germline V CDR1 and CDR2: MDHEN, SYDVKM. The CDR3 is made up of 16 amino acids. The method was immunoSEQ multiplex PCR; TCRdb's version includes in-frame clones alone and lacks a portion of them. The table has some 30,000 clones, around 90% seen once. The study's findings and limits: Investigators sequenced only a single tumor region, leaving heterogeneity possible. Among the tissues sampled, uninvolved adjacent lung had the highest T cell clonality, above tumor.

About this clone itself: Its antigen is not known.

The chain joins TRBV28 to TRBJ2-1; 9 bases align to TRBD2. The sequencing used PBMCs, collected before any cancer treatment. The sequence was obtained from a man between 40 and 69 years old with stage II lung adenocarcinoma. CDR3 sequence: CASSYSSGSSYNEQFF. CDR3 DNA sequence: TGTGCCAGCAGTTACAGTAGCGGGAGCTCCTACAATGAGCAGTTCTTC.